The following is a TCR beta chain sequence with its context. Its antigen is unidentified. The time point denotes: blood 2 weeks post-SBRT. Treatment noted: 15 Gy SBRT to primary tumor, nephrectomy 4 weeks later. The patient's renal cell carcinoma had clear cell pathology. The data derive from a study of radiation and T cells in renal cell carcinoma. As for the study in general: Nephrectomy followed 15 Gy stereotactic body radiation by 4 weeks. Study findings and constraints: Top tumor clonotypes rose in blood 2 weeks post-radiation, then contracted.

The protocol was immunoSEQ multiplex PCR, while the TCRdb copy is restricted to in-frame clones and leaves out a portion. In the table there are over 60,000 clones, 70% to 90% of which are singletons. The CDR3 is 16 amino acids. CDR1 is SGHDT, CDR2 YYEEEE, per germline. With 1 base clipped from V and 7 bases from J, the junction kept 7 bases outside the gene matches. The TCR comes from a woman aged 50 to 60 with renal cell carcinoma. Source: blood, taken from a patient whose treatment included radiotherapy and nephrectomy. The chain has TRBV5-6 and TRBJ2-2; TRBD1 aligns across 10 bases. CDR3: CASSLQGQGLNGELFF. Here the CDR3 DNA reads TGTGCCAGCAGCTTGCAGGGACAGGGGCTCAACGGGGAGCTGTTTTTT.